Listed here are 28 T cell receptor beta chains from one sample, sequenced in a study of T cell repertoires in cytomegalovirus infection. MiXCR, applied by TCRdb to the reads, yields one record per CDR3 protein. The sample contains about 920,000 distinct CDR3 sequences, around 30% of which appear only once. Antigens of these TCRs are unknown. Sequencing was performed on cultured CD8+ T cells from PBMCs, taken from culture after CMV antigen stimulation. The receptors derive from a human donor in good health (CMV status not recorded). Some clones in this sample may be carry-over from other donors' samples.

This sequence joins TRBV6-2 or TRBV6-3 and TRBJ1-2, with TRBD1 matching over 8 bases. The V segment lost 7 bases and the J segment 4 bases; nucleotides outside the gene matches: 5. CDR3 length: 13 residues. The germline V gene encodes CDR1 MNHEY and CDR2 SVGEGT. The CDR3 spells CASIGQGGYGYTF. The CDR3 DNA reads as TGTGCCAGCATCGGACAGGGTGGCTATGGCTACACCTTC.

J is TRBJ2-7 and V is TRBV20-1; D gene unclear. The length of the CDR3 is 14 residues. The V and J ends lost 0 bases and 5 bases respectively, with 14 bases between them. The germline CDR1 and CDR2 sequences are DFQATT and SNEGSKA (reference sequence). The CDR3 loop reads CSARDRLRADEQYV. CDR3 DNA: TGCAGTGCTAGAGATCGGCTCCGTGCCGACGAGCAGTACGTC.

This chain uses TRBV29-1 with TRBJ1-2; D is perhaps TRBD1 (5 bases). Deletions cut 0 bases from V and 1 base from J, with 15 bases between. Germline CDR1 is SQVTM and CDR2 is ANQGSEA. The CDR3 has 16 amino acids. CDR3 residues: CSVEDWGNGDNYGYTF. The CDR3 DNA reads TGCAGCGTTGAAGATTGGGGGAATGGAGATAACTATGGCTACACCTTC.

The chain combines TRBV12-3 or TRBV12-4 with TRBJ1-2; 7 bases line up with TRBD1. The CDR3 is 14 residues long. V was pared by 3 bases and J by 7 bases, with 8 bases of the junction left unmatched. CDR3 DNA: TGTGCCAGCAGTTTCGCAGGGGGAGGGGGTGGCTACACCTTC. Translation: CASSFAGGGGGYTF.

The rearrangement uses TRBV27 and TRBJ2-1, with 10 nucleotides matching TRBD1. Germline V lookup: CDR1 MNHEY, CDR2 SMNVEV (reference sequence). CDR3 length: 15 amino acids. Unmatched junction bases numbered 7, after V lost 5 bases and J lost 6 bases. CDR3: CASSTGTGVFNEQFF. DNA for the CDR3: TGTGCCAGCAGTACCGGGACAGGGGTATTCAATGAGCAGTTCTTC.

The rearrangement links TRBV4-2 to TRBJ2-2; 9 nucleotides align to TRBD1. This CDR3 is 14 amino acids long. Germline V CDR1 and CDR2: LGHNA, YNFKEQ. J was trimmed by 5 bases and V by 9 bases; bases with no gene match: 7. CDR3 region: CASYGTGHTGELFF. CDR3 bases: TGTGCCAGTTACGGGACAGGGCATACCGGGGAGCTGTTTTTT.

This clonotype was counted at least ten times. The rearrangement links TRBV6-5 to TRBJ1-5, with D possibly TRBD1 on 6 matching bases. CDR1 and CDR2 from the germline V gene are MNHEY and SVGAGI. There are 18 residues in the CDR3. Trimming shortened V by 5 bases and J by 0 bases, and 20 bases separated the two germline ends. The CDR3 sequence: CASSSQGPYRYSNQPQHF. The CDR3 DNA follows: TGTGCCAGCAGTAGTCAGGGGCCTTATCGTTATAGCAATCAGCCCCAGCATTTT.

The table lists this clonotype with a few counts. The chain uses TRBV4-2 and TRBJ2-2; D may be TRBD1 (6 bases). The germline V gene has CDR1 LGHNA and CDR2 YNFKEQ. The CDR3 runs to 18 residues. V lost 0 bases and J 1 base, leaving 15 bases between the germline ends. CDR3 loop: CASSQELRTALNTGELFF. The CDR3 DNA reads as TGTGCCAGCAGCCAAGAGCTTCGGACAGCACTGAACACCGGGGAGCTGTTTTTT.

The chain couples TRBV20-1 to TRBJ2-1, with D possibly being TRBD1 (5 bases). Germline V gives CDR1 DFQATT, CDR2 SNEGSKA (reference sequence). The V gene lost 6 bases and the J gene lost 1 base, with 16 bases spanning the gap. CDR3 size: 15 residues. The CDR3 protein is CSAPGRGISYNEQFF. In DNA form, the CDR3 reads TGCAGTGCCCCAGGTAGGGGCATATCCTACAATGAGCAGTTCTTC.

The chain uses TRBV7-9 and TRBJ2-7; D possibly matches TRBD1 or TRBD2 (5 bases each). Trimming took 4 bases from V and 1 from J, leaving 17 bases between them. Per germline, CDR1 SEHNR and CDR2 FQNEAQ (reference sequence). CDR3 length equals 16 residues. CDR3 loop: CASSSLAGAESYEQYV. The CDR3 DNA reads TGTGCCAGCAGCTCCCTGGCCGGGGCGGAGTCCTACGAGCAGTACGTC.

This clonotype has a handful of counts. The V gene is TRBV19, the J gene TRBJ1-2; D uncertain. CDR1 and CDR2 from the germline V gene are LNHDA and SQIVND (reference sequence). V was cut by 4 bases and J by 2 bases, with 17 bases left in between. The CDR3 loop spans 16 amino acids. The CDR3, as DNA: TGTGCCAGTAGTACACCCCCCCCACCGTTCAACTATGGCTACACCTTC. Residues: CASSTPPPPFNYGYTF.

This clonotype has just a few counts. This chain links TRBV19 with TRBJ2-2, with D perhaps TRBD1 (5 bases). The CDR3 is 12 amino acids. Trimming left V 7 bases short and J 6 bases short, with 9 bases between. CDR1 is LNHDA and CDR2 is SQIVND in the germline V gene (reference sequence). This CDR3 reads CASTQGPGELFF. The CDR3 coding sequence is TGTGCCAGTACCCAGGGCCCCGGGGAGCTGTTTTTT. Drawing the rest from reference TRBV19 and TRBJ2-2, the complete variable domain is DGGITQSPKYLFRKEGQNVTLSCEQNLNHDAMYWYRQDPGQGLRLIYYSQIVNDFQKGDIAEGYSVSREKKESFPLTVTSAQKNPTAFYLCASTQGPGELFFGEGSRLTVL.

CDR3 DNA sequence: TGTGCCAGCAGCATCGCGACAGGGGGCACTGAAGCTTTCTTT. The encoded protein is CASSIATGGTEAFF. The rearrangement joins TRBV27 to TRBJ1-1, with 9 bases fitting TRBD1. Germline values: CDR1 MNHEY, CDR2 SMNVEV (reference sequence). Trimming removed 6 bases from V and 4 bases from J; junction bases left unmatched: 6. The CDR3 loop spans 14 amino acids.

The chain is built from TRBV6-2 or TRBV6-3 and TRBJ2-1; 9 bases line up with TRBD2. The CDR3 runs to 14 residues. The V segment lost 4 bases and the J segment 8 bases; nucleotides outside the gene matches: 6. The V gene's germline CDR1 is MNHEY and CDR2 SVGEGT. CDR3 amino acids: CASSWSGGWDEQFF. The CDR3 DNA reads TGTGCCAGCAGTTGGAGCGGGGGGTGGGATGAGCAGTTCTTC.

The V call is TRBV19, the J call TRBJ1-1; 7 bases match TRBD1. This CDR3 is built from 18 residues. Germline CDR1 and CDR2: LNHDA and SQIVND (reference sequence). Germline trimming cut 8 bases from V and 5 bases from J; bases unmatched to any gene: 23. In DNA, the CDR3 is TGTGCCAGTGATTCTTTGAACAGGGGAATGGCCCTTGGGACTGAAGCTTTCTTT. The encoded protein is CASDSLNRGMALGTEAFF.

This clonotype was counted at least ten times. J is TRBJ2-2 and V is TRBV7-2; D unresolved. The germline V gene has CDR1 SGHTA and CDR2 FQGNSA. The CDR3 is 13 residues long. Trimming took off 3 bases at V and 7 bases at J, with 9 bases between the two ends. Written as DNA, the CDR3 is TGTGCCAGCAGCTTTGGGATGAGCGGGGAGCTGTTTTTT. Translating gives CASSFGMSGELFF.

In this sample, this clonotype turned up a few times. CDR3 nucleotide sequence: TGTGCCAGTAGTATACCGGCCTTGGGCTATGGCTACACCTTC. As protein: CASSIPALGYGYTF. The V call is TRBV19, the J call TRBJ1-2; D gene uncertain. Trimming cost V 2 bases and J 4 bases, with 11 bases left between them. Per germline, CDR1 LNHDA and CDR2 SQIVND (reference sequence). CDR3 size: 14 residues.

This clonotype was seen at least ten times. Here the CDR3 reads CASSHIGQGTDTQYF. DNA for the CDR3: TGTGCCAGCAGTCACATCGGACAGGGAACAGATACGCAGTATTTT. The chain links TRBV12-3 or TRBV12-4 to TRBJ2-3; 8 bases match TRBD1. Trimming removed 5 bases from V and 3 bases from J; junction bases left unmatched: 7. The CDR3 consists of 15 residues.

This clonotype was observed many times. V and J are TRBV7-2 and TRBJ2-1; possible D gene TRBD2, 6 bases. The germline gives CDR1 SGHTA, CDR2 FQGNSA. CDR3 size: 15 residues. Trimming pared 1 base from V and 6 bases from J, leaving 13 bases between. CDR3 amino acids: CASSLGGVLRNEQFF. CDR3 coding DNA: TGTGCCAGCAGCTTAGGGGGGGTACTCCGCAATGAGCAGTTCTTC.

The rearrangement links TRBV14 to TRBJ1-2; TRBD1 matches at 10 bases. Germline values: CDR1 SGHDN, CDR2 FVKESK. V dropped 4 bases and J dropped 3; count of bases not matched to a gene: 5. The CDR3 has 15 residues. The CDR3 is CASSPRQGAHYGYTF. CDR3 nucleotide sequence: TGTGCCAGCAGCCCGAGACAGGGGGCTCACTATGGCTACACCTTC.

The chain joins TRBV4-1 to TRBJ1-1; D is uncertain. Germline V lookup: CDR1 MGHRA, CDR2 YSYEKL. The V and J ends lost 3 bases and 0 bases respectively, with 11 bases between them. This CDR3 has 15 amino acids. CDR3 protein: CASSHFDGLNTEAFF. In DNA form, the CDR3 reads TGCGCCAGCAGCCACTTTGACGGGTTGAACACTGAAGCTTTCTTT.

V is TRBV12-3 or TRBV12-4 and J is TRBJ2-2; D remains ambiguous. The V and J ends lost 4 bases and 1 base respectively, with 13 bases between them. The CDR3 contains 16 residues. The CDR3 DNA reads TGTGCCAGCAGTTCCAAGATTAAACAGAACACCGGGGAGCTGTTTTTT. Amino acid sequence: CASSSKIKQNTGELFF.

This clonotype has a count of ten or more. The chain links TRBV6-1 to TRBJ2-1; 10 bases fit TRBD1. This CDR3 is 16 amino acids long. From germline, CDR1 is MNHNS and CDR2 SASEGT. The trim removed 5 bases at V and 5 bases at J, leaving 9 bases unmatched. CDR3 nucleotide sequence: TGTGCCAGCAGTATTTTGACAGGGGGCGCGGACAATGAGCAGTTCTTC. Translated, it gives CASSILTGGADNEQFF.

This clonotype was observed a handful of times. This chain connects TRBV27 to TRBJ1-1; D uncertain. Germline CDR1 reads MNHEY; CDR2 reads SMNVEV (reference sequence). The CDR3 spans 13 residues. Trimming took off 3 bases at V and 11 bases at J, with 16 bases between the two ends. CDR3 DNA sequence: TGTGCCAGCAGTTTCTCCCGGGAGGTCTGGGCTTTCTTT. It yields the protein CASSFSREVWAFF.

This clonotype appeared many times. The chain has TRBV7-8 and TRBJ1-1, with 8 bases identical to TRBD1. V shed 6 bases and J 4 bases; nucleotides not matched to a gene: 4. Germline V gene sequence: CDR1 SGHVS, CDR2 FQNEAQ. The CDR3 length is 13 residues. The CDR3 bases are TGTGCCAGCAGGGATACAGGGGGCACTGAAGCTTTCTTT. Its protein is CASRDTGGTEAFF.

There are many counts of this clonotype. The chain combines TRBV25-1 with TRBJ1-3; 9 nucleotides align to TRBD1. The CDR3 runs 15 residues. After removal of 5 bases from V and 2 bases from J, the junction contained 4 bases not matched to a gene. Germline CDR1 reads MGHDK; CDR2 reads SYGVNS. In DNA, the CDR3 is TGTGCCAGCAGTCACCGGGACAGGGCTGGAAACACCATATATTTT. Residues: CASSHRDRAGNTIYF.

This clonotype was counted a few times. The chain carries TRBV28 and TRBJ2-1, with 7 bases lining up with TRBD1. J lost 6 bases, V lost 4 bases, and 6 bases had no gene match. The CDR3 totals 14 residues. Germline assignment: CDR1 MDHEN and CDR2 SYDVKM. CDR3 in DNA: TGTGCCAGCAGTTCCGACAGGGCCAGCAATGAGCAGTTCTTC. Its translation is CASSSDRASNEQFF.

V usage is TRBV27 and J usage is TRBJ1-5; D is ambiguous. Germline CDR1 MNHEY, CDR2 SMNVEV (reference sequence). The V end was cut by 2 bases, the J end by 4 bases, with 6 bases between. The CDR3 is made up of 13 amino acids. The CDR3 loop reads CASSLTTNQPQHF. In DNA form, the CDR3 reads TGTGCCAGCAGTTTAACCACAAATCAGCCCCAGCATTTT.